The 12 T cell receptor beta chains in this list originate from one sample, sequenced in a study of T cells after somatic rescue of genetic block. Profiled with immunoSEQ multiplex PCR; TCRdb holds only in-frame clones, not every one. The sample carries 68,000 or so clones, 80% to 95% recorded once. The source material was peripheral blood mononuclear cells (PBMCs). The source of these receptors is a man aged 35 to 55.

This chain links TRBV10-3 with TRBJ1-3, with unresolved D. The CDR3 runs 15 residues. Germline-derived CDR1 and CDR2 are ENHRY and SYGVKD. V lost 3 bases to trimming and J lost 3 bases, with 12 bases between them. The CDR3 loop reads CAISDEASDGNTIYF. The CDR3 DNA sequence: TGTGCCATCAGTGATGAGGCCTCGGATGGAAACACCATATATTTT.

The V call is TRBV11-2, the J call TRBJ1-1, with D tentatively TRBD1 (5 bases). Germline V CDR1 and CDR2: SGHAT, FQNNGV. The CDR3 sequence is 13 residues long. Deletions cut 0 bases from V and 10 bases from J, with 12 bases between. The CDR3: CASSLDDRRGAFF. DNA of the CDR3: TGTGCCAGCAGCTTAGACGACAGACGAGGAGCTTTCTTT.

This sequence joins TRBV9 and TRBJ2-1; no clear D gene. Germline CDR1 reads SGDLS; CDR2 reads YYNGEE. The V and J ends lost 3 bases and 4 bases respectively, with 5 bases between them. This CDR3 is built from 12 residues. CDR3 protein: CASSAQYNEQFF. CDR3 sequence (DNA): TGTGCCAGCAGCGCCCAGTACAATGAGCAGTTCTTC.

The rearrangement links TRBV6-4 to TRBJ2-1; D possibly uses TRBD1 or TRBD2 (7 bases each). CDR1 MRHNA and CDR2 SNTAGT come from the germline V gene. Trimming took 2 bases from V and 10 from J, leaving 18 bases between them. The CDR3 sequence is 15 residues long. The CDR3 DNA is TGTGCCAGCAGTGACGGGCAGGGGGGGCCTAAGGAGCAGTTCTTC. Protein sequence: CASSDGQGGPKEQFF.

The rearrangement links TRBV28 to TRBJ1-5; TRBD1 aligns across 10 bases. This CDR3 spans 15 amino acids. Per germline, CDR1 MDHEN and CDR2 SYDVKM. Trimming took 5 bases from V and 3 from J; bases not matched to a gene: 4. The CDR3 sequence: CASSPGQGYNQPQHF. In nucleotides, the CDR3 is TGTGCCAGCAGTCCGGGACAGGGGTACAATCAGCCCCAGCATTTT.

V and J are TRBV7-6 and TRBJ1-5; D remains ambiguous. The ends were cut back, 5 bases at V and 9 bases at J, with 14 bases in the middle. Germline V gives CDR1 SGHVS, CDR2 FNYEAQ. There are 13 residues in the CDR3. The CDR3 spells CASSRLISTPQHF. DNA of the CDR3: TGTGCCAGCAGCCGCTTGATCTCGACGCCCCAGCATTTT.

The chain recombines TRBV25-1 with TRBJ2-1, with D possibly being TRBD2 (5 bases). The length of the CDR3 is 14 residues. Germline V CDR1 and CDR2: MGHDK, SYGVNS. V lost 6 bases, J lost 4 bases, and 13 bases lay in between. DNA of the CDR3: TGTGCCAGCAGCGAGGGTGATTATTACAATGAGCAGTTCTTC. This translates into CASSEGDYYNEQFF.

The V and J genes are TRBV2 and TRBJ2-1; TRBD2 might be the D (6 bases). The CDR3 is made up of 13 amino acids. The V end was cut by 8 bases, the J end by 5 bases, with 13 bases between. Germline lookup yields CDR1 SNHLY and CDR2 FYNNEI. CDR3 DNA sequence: TGTGCCAGCTCCCGGGAGTTCAACAATGAGCAGTTCTTC. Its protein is CASSREFNNEQFF.

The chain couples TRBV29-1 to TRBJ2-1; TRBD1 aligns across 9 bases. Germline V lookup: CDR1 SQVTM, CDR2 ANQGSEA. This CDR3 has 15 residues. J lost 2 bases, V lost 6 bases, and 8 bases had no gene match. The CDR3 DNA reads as TGCAGCGTAGCGCCGGGACAGGGTCCCTACAATGAGCAGTTCTTC. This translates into CSVAPGQGPYNEQFF.

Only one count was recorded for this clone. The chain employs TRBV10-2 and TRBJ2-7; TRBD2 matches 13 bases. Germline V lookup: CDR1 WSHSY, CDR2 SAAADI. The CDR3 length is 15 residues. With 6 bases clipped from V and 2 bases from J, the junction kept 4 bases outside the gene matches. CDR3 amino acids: CASRAGTSGTYEQYF. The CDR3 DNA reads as TGCGCCAGCAGGGCCGGGACTAGCGGGACCTACGAGCAGTACTTC.

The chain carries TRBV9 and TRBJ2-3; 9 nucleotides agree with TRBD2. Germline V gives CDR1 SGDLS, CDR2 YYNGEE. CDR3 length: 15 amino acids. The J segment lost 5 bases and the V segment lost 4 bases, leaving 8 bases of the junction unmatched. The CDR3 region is CASSTTSGYRDTQYF. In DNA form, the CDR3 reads TGTGCCAGCAGCACGACTAGCGGTTATAGAGATACGCAGTATTTT.

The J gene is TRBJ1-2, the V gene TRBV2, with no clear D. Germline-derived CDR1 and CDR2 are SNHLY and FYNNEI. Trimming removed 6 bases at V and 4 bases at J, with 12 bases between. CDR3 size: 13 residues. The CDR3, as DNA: TGTGCCAGCAGACCAGGTTCCAGCTATGGCTACACCTTC. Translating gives CASRPGSSYGYTF.